Ten or more counts support the clone carrying this TCR beta chain. UMIs were added to TCR cDNA along with a universal primer site when it was made by 5'RACE template switching. TCRdb reanalysed the 5' RACE reads using MiXCR and keeps one entry per CDR3 protein. Here the sample spans some 27,000 distinct CDR3 sequences, over 5% being singletons. V was pared by 6 bases and J by 0 bases, with 0 bases of the junction left unmatched. CDR3 length equals 13 residues. CDR1 is MGHDK, CDR2 SYGVNS, per germline. These data originate in a study of T cells after yellow fever vaccination. Overall study findings and caveats: The day 0 sorted memory subsets showed almost all vaccine-responding clonotypes to be undetectable. Of the clonotypes, a small share occurred in both CD4 and CD8 compartments.

The sequencing here drew on PBMCs, either bulk or a sorted T-cell subset (CD4+, CD8+, memory, or dextramer-sorted; not recorded which), taken on the day of the yellow fever booster vaccination. This rearrangement joins TRBV25-1 to TRBJ2-7; 9 bases align to TRBD1. The clonotype was recovered from a man younger than 45 who received the YFV17D yellow fever vaccine. CDR3 sequence: CASRTGGSYEQYF. The CDR3 DNA follows: TGTGCCAGCAGGACAGGGGGCTCCTACGAGCAGTACTTC.